The clone carrying this T cell receptor beta chain appeared a single time. Its matching antigen is unknown. This sample stems from a study of cytomegalovirus exposure and HLA in healthy donors. Study observations and caveats: By a later analysis, the bulk of CMV-associated TCR beta chains appeared HLA-restricted.

Everyone who donated was a healthy bone marrow donor. V was trimmed by 8 bases and J by 2 bases, leaving 10 bases between them. CDR1 and CDR2 from the germline V gene are LNHDA and SQIVND (reference sequence). This CDR3 comprises 12 residues. PCR involved 60 Vbeta and 13 Jbeta primers. The repertoire was sequenced with immunoSEQ multiplex PCR; TCRdb's copy has only in-frame clones and lacks some. The data hold more than 90,000 clones, with around four fifths observed a single time. The V gene is TRBV19, the J gene TRBJ2-7, with D perhaps matching TRBD2 (6 bases). Sequenced sample: PBMCs. This TCR derives from a woman aged 40 to 50 in good health and CMV-seropositive. CDR3: CASGDLAYEQYF. The CDR3 DNA is TGTGCCAGTGGGGACTTAGCCTACGAGCAGTACTTC.